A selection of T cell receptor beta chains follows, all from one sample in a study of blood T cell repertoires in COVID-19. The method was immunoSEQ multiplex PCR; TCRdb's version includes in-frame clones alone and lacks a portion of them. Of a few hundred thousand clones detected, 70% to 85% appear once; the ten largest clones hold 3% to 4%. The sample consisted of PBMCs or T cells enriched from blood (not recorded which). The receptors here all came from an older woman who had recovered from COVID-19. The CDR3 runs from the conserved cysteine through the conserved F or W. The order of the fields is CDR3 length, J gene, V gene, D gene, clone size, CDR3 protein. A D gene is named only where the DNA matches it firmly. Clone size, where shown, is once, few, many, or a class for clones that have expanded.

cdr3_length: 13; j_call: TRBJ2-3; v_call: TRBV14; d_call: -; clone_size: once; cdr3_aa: CASSQQGSDTQYF
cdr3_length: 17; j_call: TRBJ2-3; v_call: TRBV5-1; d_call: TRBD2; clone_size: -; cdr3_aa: CASSWGLAGVSTDTQYF
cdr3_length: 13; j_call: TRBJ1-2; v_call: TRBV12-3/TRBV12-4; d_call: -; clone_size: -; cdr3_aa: CASFNLEGNGYTF
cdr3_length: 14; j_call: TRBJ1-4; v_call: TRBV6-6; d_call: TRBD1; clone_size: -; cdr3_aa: CASSLSTGGEKLFF
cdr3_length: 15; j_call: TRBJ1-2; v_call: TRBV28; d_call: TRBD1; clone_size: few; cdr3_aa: CASSLAGTGFYGYTF
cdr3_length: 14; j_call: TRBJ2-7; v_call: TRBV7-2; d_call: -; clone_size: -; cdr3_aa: CASSLLVGTGGQYF
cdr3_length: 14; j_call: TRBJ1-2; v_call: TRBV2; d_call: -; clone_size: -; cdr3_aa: CASRGLQGYYGYTF
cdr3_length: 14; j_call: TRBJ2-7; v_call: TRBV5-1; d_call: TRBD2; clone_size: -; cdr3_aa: CASSPWEGPYEQYF
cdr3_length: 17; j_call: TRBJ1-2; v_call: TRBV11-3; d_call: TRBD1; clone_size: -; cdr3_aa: CASSFPDRGKFDYGYTF
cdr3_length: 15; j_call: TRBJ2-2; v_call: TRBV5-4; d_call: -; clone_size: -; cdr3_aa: CASSSLTEYTGELFF
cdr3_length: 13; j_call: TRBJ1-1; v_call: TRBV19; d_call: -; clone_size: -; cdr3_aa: CASSAGTNTEAFF